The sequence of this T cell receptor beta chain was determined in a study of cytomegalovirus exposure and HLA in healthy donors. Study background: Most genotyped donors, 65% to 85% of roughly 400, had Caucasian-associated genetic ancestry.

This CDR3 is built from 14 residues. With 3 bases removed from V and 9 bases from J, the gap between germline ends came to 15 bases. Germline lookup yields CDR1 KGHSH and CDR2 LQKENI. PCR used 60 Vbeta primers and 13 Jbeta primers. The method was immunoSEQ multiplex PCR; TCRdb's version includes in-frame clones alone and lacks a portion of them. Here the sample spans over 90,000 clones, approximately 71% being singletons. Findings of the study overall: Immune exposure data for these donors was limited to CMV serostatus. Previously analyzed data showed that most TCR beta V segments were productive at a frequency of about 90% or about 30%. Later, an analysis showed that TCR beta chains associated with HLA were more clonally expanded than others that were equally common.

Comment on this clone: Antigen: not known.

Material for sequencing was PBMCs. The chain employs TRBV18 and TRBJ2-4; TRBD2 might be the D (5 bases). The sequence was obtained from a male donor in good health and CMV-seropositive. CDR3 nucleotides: TGTGCCAGCTCACCCCCGGGGATAGATGGCATTCAGTACTTC. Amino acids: CASSPPGIDGIQYF. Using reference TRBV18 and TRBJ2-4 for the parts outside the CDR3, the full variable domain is NAGVMQNPRHLVRRRGQEARLRCSPMKGHSHVYWYRQLPEEGLKFMVYLQKENIIDESGMPKERFSAEFPKEGPSILRIQQVVRGDSAAYFCASSPPGIDGIQYFGAGTRLSVL.